The 5 T cell receptor beta chains presented below share a single source sample, sequenced in a study of T cell responses to AZD1222 COVID-19 vaccine. Profiling relied on immunoSEQ multiplex PCR, and the TCRdb table lists in-frame clones only, not all of them. The sample consists of about 140,000 clones, approximately 89% of them appearing once. Sequencing was performed on peripheral blood, taken on day 0 of AZD1222 vaccination. Receptors were obtained from an adult in good health.

The chain uses TRBV10-3 and TRBJ1-2; D might be TRBD1 (5 bases). CDR3 length: 13 residues. Trimming took 1 base from V and 8 from J, leaving 11 bases between them. CDR1 ENHRY and CDR2 SYGVKD come from the germline V gene. The CDR3: CAISEWRGDGYTF. The CDR3 coding sequence is TGTGCCATCAGTGAGTGGCGGGGCGACGGCTACACCTTC.

DNA of the CDR3: TGTGCCAGCAGCCAACTGGGCCCCTACGAGCAGTACTTC. Amino acid sequence: CASSQLGPYEQYF. The J gene is TRBJ2-7, the V gene TRBV14; no clear D. Per the germline V gene, CDR1 is SGHDN and CDR2 is FVKESK. Trimming took off 2 bases at V and 2 bases at J, with 7 bases between the two ends. CDR3 length: 13 residues.

This clone came up once. The gene calls are TRBV7-3 and TRBJ2-3, with D unresolved. Trimming removed 2 bases at V and 4 bases at J, with 10 bases between. This CDR3 is 14 amino acids long. Germline V gene sequence: CDR1 SGHTA, CDR2 FQGTGA. CDR3 DNA sequence: TGTGCCAGCAGCTTATTAGGGTCCCCAGATACGCAGTATTTT. This codes for CASSLLGSPDTQYF.

The V call is TRBV10-2, the J call TRBJ2-7, with D possibly matching TRBD1 (6 bases). Trimming removed 5 bases from V and 3 bases from J, with 11 bases in between. Per the germline V gene, CDR1 is WSHSY and CDR2 is SAAADI. The CDR3 contains 13 residues. CDR3 DNA sequence: TGCGCCAGCAGTAGCGGACAGATCTACGAGCAGTACTTC. As protein: CASSSGQIYEQYF.

This chain joins TRBV24-1 and TRBJ2-1; the match to TRBD2 covers 12 bases. This CDR3 comprises 16 residues. Trimming cost V 4 bases and J 3 bases; bases outside gene matches: 3. Germline CDR1 is KGHDR and CDR2 is SFDVKD. CDR3 loop: CATSERGLAGYNEQFF. The CDR3 DNA follows: TGTGCCACCAGTGAGCGGGGACTAGCGGGCTACAATGAGCAGTTCTTC.